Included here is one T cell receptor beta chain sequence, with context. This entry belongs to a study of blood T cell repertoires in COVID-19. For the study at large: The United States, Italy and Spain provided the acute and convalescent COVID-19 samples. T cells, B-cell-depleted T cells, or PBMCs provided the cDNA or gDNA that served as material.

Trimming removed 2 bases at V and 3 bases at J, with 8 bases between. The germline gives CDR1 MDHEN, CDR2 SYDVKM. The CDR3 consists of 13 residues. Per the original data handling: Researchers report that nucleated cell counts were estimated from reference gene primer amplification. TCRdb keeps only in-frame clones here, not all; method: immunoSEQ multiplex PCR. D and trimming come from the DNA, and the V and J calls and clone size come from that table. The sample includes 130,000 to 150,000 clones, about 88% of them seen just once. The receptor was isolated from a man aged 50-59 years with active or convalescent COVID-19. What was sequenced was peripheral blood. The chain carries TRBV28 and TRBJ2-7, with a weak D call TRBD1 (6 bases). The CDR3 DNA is TGTGCCAGCAGTTTAGGACAGAGCTACGAGCAGTACTTC. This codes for CASSLGQSYEQYF.